A single sample gave rise to the 28 T cell receptor beta chains below, sequenced in a study of metastatic and nonmetastatic thyroid tumors. TCRdb re-called clones via MiXCR from the PCR reads. This sample has tens of thousands of clones, with roughly an eighth found just once. No treatment had been given to any patient before thyroid surgery. Material for sequencing was tumor tissue. These receptors all stem from a female donor with papillary thyroid cancer or a benign thyroid nodule (not recorded which). Some clones in this sample may be carry-over from other donors' samples.

This clone came up many times. V gene TRBV20-1 combines with J gene TRBJ2-3, with D perhaps matching TRBD2 (6 bases). This CDR3 is 14 amino acids long. CDR1 is DFQATT and CDR2 is SNEGSKA in the germline V gene (reference sequence). Trimming pared 7 bases from V and 1 base from J, leaving 15 bases between. DNA of the CDR3: TGCAGTGTTCCGGGACTGGGGCGCACAGATACGCAGTATTTT. Translation gives CSVPGLGRTDTQYF.

This clone has ten or more counts. The rearrangement links TRBV11-3 to TRBJ2-3; D might be TRBD1 (5 bases). CDR1 and CDR2 from the germline V gene are SGHNT and YENEEA. The length of the CDR3 is 12 residues. The germline V and J ends were trimmed by 3 bases and 10 bases, with 11 bases remaining between them. The CDR3, as DNA: TGTGCCAGCAGCTTCCGACAGTACGCGCAGTATTTT. The encoded protein is CASSFRQYAQYF.

This clone was observed at least ten times. Additional DNA sequences in this sample encode the identical CDR3. This chain uses TRBV12-3 or TRBV12-4 with TRBJ1-5; D remains unclear. The V end lost 3 bases, the J end lost 7 bases, and 7 bases lay between the germline ends. This CDR3 has 12 residues. The chain's CDR3 is CASSFGPQPQHF. The CDR3 DNA is TGTGCCAGCAGTTTCGGCCCGCAGCCCCAGCATTTT.

This clone was found many times. This chain links TRBV3-1 with TRBJ2-1; D perhaps matches TRBD2 (6 bases). Germline loops: CDR1 LGHDT, CDR2 YNNKEL (reference sequence). Trimming stripped 4 bases from V and 10 bases from J, with 11 bases between. The CDR3 sequence is 12 residues long. Written as DNA, the CDR3 is TGTGCCAGCAGCCTCGGTCGGGGGGAGCAGTTCTTC. It is translated as CASSLGRGEQFF.

This clone was picked up a small number of times. Just one base apart from a much larger clone, this may be a read error. The identical CDR3 is also encoded by other nucleotide sequences in the sample. CDR3 in DNA: TGTGCCAGCAGCCCTACGGGGTGGTCGGACGCCGGGGAGCTGTTTTTT. Translation: CASSPTGWSDAGELFF. The genes are TRBV28 and TRBJ2-2, with D possibly matching TRBD2 (5 bases). The CDR3 consists of 16 residues. CDR1 MDHEN and CDR2 SYDVKM come from the germline V gene. V was shortened by 6 bases and J by 6 bases, with 20 bases between the two germline ends.

Note on this clone: One base away lies a much larger clone, so this may be a sequencing read error. In the same sample, other DNA sequences code for this CDR3. The CDR3 DNA reads as TGCGCCAGCAGGACAGGGGGCGCTGAGCAGTTCTTC. It codes for CASRTGGAEQFF. This sequence joins TRBV6-1 and TRBJ2-1; 11 nucleotides match TRBD1. The CDR3 runs to 12 residues. Germline CDR1 is MNHNS and CDR2 is SASEGT.

This clone was detected many times. This chain links TRBV6-5 with TRBJ1-1; D is unclear. Looked up from germline, CDR1 is MNHEY and CDR2 is SVGAGI. CDR3 length: 13 amino acids. Trimming shortened V by 2 bases and J by 2 bases, and 6 bases separated the two germline ends. CDR3 loop: CASSYEVNTEAFF. The CDR3 bases are TGTGCCAGCAGTTACGAAGTAAACACTGAAGCTTTCTTT.

This clone was recorded at least ten times. V and J are TRBV3-1 and TRBJ2-7, with 11 positions matching TRBD2. Germline trimming cut 4 bases from V and 2 bases from J; bases unmatched to any gene: 4. Germline lookup yields CDR1 LGHDT and CDR2 YNNKEL (reference sequence). This CDR3 is 15 amino acids long. The CDR3 region is CASSLLAGVTYEQYF. The CDR3 nucleotides are TGTGCCAGCAGCCTACTAGCGGGAGTAACCTACGAGCAGTACTTC.

The V call is TRBV2, the J call TRBJ1-2; unclear D gene. This CDR3 comprises 13 residues. Germline CDR1 SNHLY, CDR2 FYNNEI. V lost 6 bases and J 6 bases, leaving 14 bases between the germline ends. The CDR3 DNA is TGTGCCAGCAGGCCGGGCAAGGAAAATGGCTACACCTTC. It codes for CASRPGKENGYTF. Combining the CDR3 with reference TRBV2 and TRBJ1-2 gives the whole variable domain EPEVTQTPSHQVTQMGQEVILRCVPISNHLYFYWYRQILGQKVEFLVSFYNNEISEKSEIFDDQFSVERPDGSNFTLKIRSTKLEDSAMYFCASRPGKENGYTFGSGTRLTVV.

In its sample, this clone was seen many times. This chain connects TRBV20-1 to TRBJ1-5; no clear D gene. The V and J ends lost 3 bases and 3 bases respectively, with 9 bases between them. Germline CDR1 is DFQATT and CDR2 is SNEGSKA (reference sequence). This CDR3 comprises 13 residues. This CDR3 reads CSASGLNNQPQHF. As DNA, the CDR3 is TGCAGTGCTAGCGGGCTGAACAATCAGCCCCAGCATTTT.

This clone was picked up a small number of times. Given a much more abundant clone one base away, this may be a read error. This chain joins TRBV2 and TRBJ2-2; a weak D match, TRBD2 (6 bases). CDR1 and CDR2 (germline): SNHLY, FYNNEI. This CDR3 spans 14 amino acids. Trimming removed 6 bases from V and 2 bases from J, with 10 bases in between. CDR3 bases: TGTGCCAGCAGGCGGGACTGTAACACCGGGGAGCTGTTTTTT. Translating gives CASRRDCNTGELFF.

This clone was detected many times. The J gene is TRBJ1-6, the V gene TRBV5-6; D perhaps matches TRBD1 (5 bases). Germline V gives CDR1 SGHDT, CDR2 YYEEEE. This CDR3 has 13 amino acids. The V and J ends lost 1 base and 7 bases respectively, with 6 bases between them. In nucleotides, the CDR3 is TGTGCCAGCAGCTTGTGGGGGAATTCACCCCTCCACTTT. Encoded protein: CASSLWGNSPLHF.

This clone was detected only a few times. A much more abundant neighbour one base away suggests this may be a read error. The chain has TRBV9 and TRBJ2-2; TRBD2 agrees at 7 bases. With 4 bases clipped from V and 5 bases from J, the junction kept 11 bases outside the gene matches. The germline V gene has CDR1 SGDLS and CDR2 YYNGEE. There are 16 residues in the CDR3. The CDR3 here is CASSKWGGYGTGELFF. The CDR3 DNA is TGTGCCAGCAGCAAGTGGGGAGGGTATGGTACCGGGGAGCTGTTTTTT.

This clone was counted ten times or more. The rearrangement uses TRBV19 and TRBJ2-5; no definite D call. The length of the CDR3 is 14 residues. V lost 5 bases and J 4 bases, leaving 14 bases between the germline ends. Germline V gene data show CDR1 as LNHDA and CDR2 as SQIVND (reference sequence). CDR3 loop: CASSPLGRSETQYF. The CDR3 nucleotides are TGTGCCAGTAGTCCCCTGGGCCGGTCAGAGACCCAGTACTTC.

This clone was observed at least ten times. This chain joins TRBV15 and TRBJ2-2; 7 bases fit TRBD2. The trim removed 4 bases at V and 6 bases at J, leaving 11 bases unmatched. The CDR3 contains 16 residues. From germline, CDR1 is LNHNV and CDR2 YYDKDF (reference sequence). The CDR3: CATSNGGRSTAGELFF. The CDR3 coding sequence is TGTGCCACCAGCAACGGCGGGAGATCCACGGCCGGGGAGCTGTTTTTT.

The sample holds many counts of this clone. The genes are TRBV20-1 and TRBJ2-1; D unresolved. Per the germline V gene, CDR1 is DFQATT and CDR2 is SNEGSKA (reference sequence). This CDR3 is built from 13 residues. V lost 6 bases and J lost 6, with 15 bases in between. The CDR3 sequence: CSAAPRLGNEQFF. CDR3 DNA sequence: TGCAGTGCGGCACCTAGATTGGGCAATGAGCAGTTCTTC.

This clone was detected only a few times. A much larger clonotype is one base distant, so this may be a read error. This chain links TRBV2 with TRBJ2-5; the match to TRBD1 covers 7 bases. The trim removed 6 bases at V and 2 bases at J, leaving 6 bases unmatched. CDR3 size: 14 residues. The germline V gene has CDR1 SNHLY and CDR2 FYNNEI. The CDR3 spells CASSVPGQQETQYF. As DNA, the CDR3 is TGTGCCAGCAGCGTACCGGGACAGCAAGAGACCCAGTACTTC.

The sample holds a few counts of this clone. This clone may be a read error of a much larger clone one base away. Other nucleotide sequences from this sample produce the same CDR3. CDR3 bases: TGTGCCAGCAGCCAAGGAGGTAGGGCGACAGGACCCTACAATGAGCAGTTCTTC. This sequence encodes CASSQGGRATGPYNEQFF. This chain links TRBV3-1 with TRBJ2-1; tentatively, D is TRBD1 (6 bases). V lost 1 base and J lost 2, with 18 bases in between. The CDR3 covers 18 residues. The germline gives CDR1 LGHDT, CDR2 YNNKEL (reference sequence).

This clone was seen a handful of times. A much larger clone is a single base away; this may be a read error. This chain joins TRBV5-6 and TRBJ2-7; D tentatively reads TRBD1 or TRBD2 (5 bases each). Trimming left V 4 bases short and J 0 bases short, with 14 bases between. The germline gives CDR1 SGHDT, CDR2 YYEEEE. The CDR3 consists of 15 residues. CDR3 protein: CASSPSGGSSYEQYF. The CDR3 coding sequence is TGTGCCAGCAGCCCGAGTGGGGGAAGCTCCTACGAGCAGTACTTC.

This clone was counted ten times or more. The chain couples TRBV5-6 to TRBJ2-7; the match to TRBD2 covers 10 bases. Germline CDR1 is SGHDT and CDR2 is YYEEEE. V was clipped by 0 bases and J by 4 bases; unmatched bases: 13. The CDR3 spans 18 residues. CDR3 bases: TGTGCCAGCAGCTTGGCGGCCGGGACTAGCGTTCAACGGTACGAGCAGTACTTC. It yields the protein CASSLAAGTSVQRYEQYF.

Concerning this clone: A much larger clone is a single base away; this may be a read error. The chain couples TRBV5-4 to TRBJ2-4; 10 bases match TRBD2. The CDR3 is 19 residues long. Germline V CDR1 and CDR2: SGHNT, YYREEE (reference sequence). The CDR3: CASSLGPSGSVRAKNVQYF. For the CDR3, the DNA is TGTGCCAGCAGCTTGGGTCCTAGCGGGAGCGTGAGGGCCAAAAACGTTCAGTACTTC. Combining the CDR3 with reference TRBV5-4 and TRBJ2-4 gives the whole variable domain ETGVTQSPTHLIKTRGQQVTLRCSSQSGHNTVSWYQQALGQGPQFIFQYYREEENGRGNFPPRFSGLQFPNYSSELNVNALELDDSALYLCASSLGPSGSVRAKNVQYFGAGTRLSVL.

Concerning this clone: A much more abundant neighbour one base away suggests this may be a read error. V gene TRBV30 combines with J gene TRBJ2-5, with 9 bases matching TRBD2. Germline V CDR1 and CDR2: GTSNPN, SVGIG (reference sequence). The V segment lost 7 bases and the J segment 3 bases; nucleotides outside the gene matches: 9. This CDR3 is built from 14 residues. For the CDR3, the DNA is TGTGCCTCCAAGGGGACTAGCTTCAAAGAGACCCAGTACTTC. As protein: CASKGTSFKETQYF.

This clone has more than one count but fewer than ten. With a much larger clone just one base away, this may be a read error. The V and J genes are TRBV25-1 and TRBJ2-5; unclear D gene. The CDR3 runs to 14 residues. CDR1 and CDR2 from the germline V gene are MGHDK and SYGVNS. This CDR3 is CSSSAQLYQETQYF. The CDR3, as DNA: TGTTCCAGCAGTGCCCAGTTGTACCAAGAGACCCAGTACTTC.

Ten or more counts support this clone. At one boundary the junction diverges from the germline segment, which might be a read error. Other DNA variants within this sample encode the same CDR3. This chain connects TRBV11-2 to TRBJ1-6; 7 positions agree with TRBD1. The length of the CDR3 is 15 residues. Germline V gene sequence: CDR1 SGHAT, CDR2 FQNNGV. The CDR3 loop reads CASTPGGGLGSPLHF. Written as DNA, the CDR3 is TGTGCTAGCACCCCAGGGGGGGGGTTGGGTTCACCCCTCCACTTT.

This clone was seen repeatedly, ten times or more. V usage is TRBV5-5 and J usage is TRBJ1-2, with 8 bases aligning to TRBD1. The CDR3 is made up of 14 amino acids. The junction had 5 bases not matched to a gene; V was cut back by 0 bases and J by 7 bases. CDR1 SGHKS and CDR2 YYEKEE come from the germline V gene (reference sequence). The CDR3 nucleotides read TGTGCCAGCAGCTTGGGGGACAGGCTGCGTGGCTACACCTTC. It translates to CASSLGDRLRGYTF.

This clone appeared a few times. This chain links TRBV6-5 with TRBJ1-4; D possibly corresponds to TRBD1 (5 bases). The CDR3 runs to 16 residues. Trimming removed 4 bases at V and 0 bases at J, with 12 bases between. Germline lookup yields CDR1 MNHEY and CDR2 SVGAGI. Here the CDR3 DNA reads TGTGCCAGCAGTTCCTTCCGGGGCGCAACTAATGAAAAACTGTTTTTT. Amino acid sequence: CASSSFRGATNEKLFF.

This clone showed up many times. V usage is TRBV20-1 and J usage is TRBJ2-3; 8 bases are shared with TRBD1. V lost 3 bases, J lost 5 bases, and 10 bases stayed unmatched. From germline, CDR1 is DFQATT and CDR2 SNEGSKA (reference sequence). This CDR3 is 15 amino acids long. The chain's CDR3 is CSARRGRGLGDTQYF. CDR3 sequence (DNA): TGCAGTGCTAGGAGGGGCAGGGGGCTTGGAGATACGCAGTATTTT.

This clone appeared many times. Other nucleotide sequences in the sample specify the same CDR3. The chain has TRBV24-1 and TRBJ1-4; 7 bases align to TRBD1. Trimming at V came to 4 bases and at J to 4 bases, leaving 8 bases not matched to a gene. Germline V gives CDR1 KGHDR, CDR2 SFDVKD. This CDR3 is 16 amino acids long. The CDR3 DNA reads as TGTGCCACCAGTGACCCTAGGGACAGCATTAATGAAAAACTGTTTTTT. This gives the protein CATSDPRDSINEKLFF.